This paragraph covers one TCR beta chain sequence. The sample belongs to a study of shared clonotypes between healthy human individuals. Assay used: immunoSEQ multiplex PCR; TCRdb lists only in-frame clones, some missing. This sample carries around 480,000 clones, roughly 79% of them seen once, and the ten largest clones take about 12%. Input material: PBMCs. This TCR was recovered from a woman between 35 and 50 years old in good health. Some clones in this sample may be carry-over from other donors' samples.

As DNA, the CDR3 is TGTGCCAGCAGTTTTTCCCAGAACACCGGGGAGCTGTTTTTT. It is translated as CASSFSQNTGELFF. The chain is built from TRBV27 and TRBJ2-2; D is unclear. The CDR3 is 14 residues long. The germline gives CDR1 MNHEY, CDR2 SMNVEV (reference sequence). Trimming took off 3 bases at V and 1 base at J, with 6 bases between the two ends.